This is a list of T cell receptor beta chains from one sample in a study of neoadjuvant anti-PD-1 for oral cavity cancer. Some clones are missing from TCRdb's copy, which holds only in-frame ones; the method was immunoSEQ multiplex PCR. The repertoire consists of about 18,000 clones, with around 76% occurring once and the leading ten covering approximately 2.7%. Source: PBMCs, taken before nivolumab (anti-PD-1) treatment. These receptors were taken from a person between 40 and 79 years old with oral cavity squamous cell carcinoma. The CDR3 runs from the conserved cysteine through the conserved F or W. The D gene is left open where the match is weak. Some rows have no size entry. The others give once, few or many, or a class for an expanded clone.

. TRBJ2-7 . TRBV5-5 TGTGCCAGCCATAAAGCGGACTCCTACGAGCAGTACTTC CASHKADSYEQYF
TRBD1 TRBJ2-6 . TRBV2 TGTGCCAGCACCAGGAAGACAGGGTTCTCTGGGGCCAACGTCCTGACTTTC CASTRKTGFSGANVLTF
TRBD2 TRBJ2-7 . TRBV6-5 TGTGCCAGCAGACCACTAGCGGGAGTCTACGAGCAGTACTTC CASRPLAGVYEQYF
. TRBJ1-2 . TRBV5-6 TGTGCCAGCAGCCCGGGGGAGCGGAACTATGGCTACACCTTC CASSPGERNYGYTF
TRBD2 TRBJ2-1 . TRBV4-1 TGCGCCAGCAGCCGGTCTGGGTTAGCGGGAGACCCCAATGAGCAGTTCTTC CASSRSGLAGDPNEQFF
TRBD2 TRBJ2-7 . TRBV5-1 TGCGCCAGCAGCGGCGGGACTAGCGACACCTACGAGCAGTACTTC CASSGGTSDTYEQYF
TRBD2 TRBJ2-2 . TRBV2 TGTGCCAGCTCCCGGGGGGGGAGTACCGGGGAGCTGTTTTTT CASSRGGSTGELFF
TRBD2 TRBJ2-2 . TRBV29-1 TGCAGCGTCGGCTTGACTAGCGGGAGCACCGGGGAGCTGTTTTTT CSVGLTSGSTGELFF
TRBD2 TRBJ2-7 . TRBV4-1 TGCGCCAGCAGCCAAGAGGAGACTAGCGGGATTTGGTACGAGCAGTACTTC CASSQEETSGIWYEQYF
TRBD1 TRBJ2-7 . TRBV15 TGTGCCACCAGCAGAGATTCGACAGGGATCTACGAGCAGTACTTC CATSRDSTGIYEQYF
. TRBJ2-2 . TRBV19 TGTGCCAGTATTCCGGGACTCTCGAACACCGGGGAGCTGTTTTTT CASIPGLSNTGELFF
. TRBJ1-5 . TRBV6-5 TGTGCCAGCAGTTACGCGGGGAGCAATCAGCCCCAGCATTTT CASSYAGSNQPQHF
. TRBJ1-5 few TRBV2 TGTGCCAGCAGTGTTGACGGGGGCAATCAGCCCCAGCATTTT CASSVDGGNQPQHF
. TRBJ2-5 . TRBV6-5 TGTGCCAGCAGACAGGGTTCAAAAGAGACCCAGTACTTC CASRQGSKETQYF
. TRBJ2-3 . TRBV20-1 TGCAGTGCTAGCGACGGGGGCAGGGGGAAATTT CSASDGGRGKF
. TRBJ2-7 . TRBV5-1 TGCGCCAGCAGCTATAAGGCACCCTACGAGCAGTACTTC CASSYKAPYEQYF
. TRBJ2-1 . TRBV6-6 TGTGCCAGCAGACCCGGTGGAGAAAATGAGCAGTTCTTC CASRPGGENEQFF
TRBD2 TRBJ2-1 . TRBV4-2 TGTGCCAGCAGCCAAGGGAGCCTAGCGGGAGCGGGTGAGCAGTTCTTC CASSQGSLAGAGEQFF
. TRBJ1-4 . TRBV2 TGTGCCAGCAGTGCCGGGTTGAGTGAAAAACTGTTTTTT CASSAGLSEKLFF
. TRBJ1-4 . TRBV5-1 TGCGCCAGCAGCTTGGACGGGACGCGGCTTGAAAAACTGTTTTTT CASSLDGTRLEKLFF
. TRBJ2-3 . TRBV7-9 TGTGCCAGCAGCTTAACTTACAGTGGATACACAGATACGCAGTATTTT CASSLTYSGYTDTQYF
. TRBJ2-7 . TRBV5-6 TGTGCCAGCAGCTTAGGTCAAACAATCTACGAGCAGTACTTC CASSLGQTIYEQYF
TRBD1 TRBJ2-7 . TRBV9 TGTGCCAGCAGCGGGACAGGGGTAGGCGAGCAGTACTTC CASSGTGVGEQYF
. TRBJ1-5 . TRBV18 TGTGCCAGCTCCAGACCGGAGAGCAATCAGCCCCAGCATTTT CASSRPESNQPQHF
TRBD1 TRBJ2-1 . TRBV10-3 TGTGCCATCAGCACAGGGGGCAGGTCCGATGAGCAGTTCTTC CAISTGGRSDEQFF
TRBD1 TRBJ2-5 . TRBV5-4 TGTGCCAGCAGATTGACAGGGGGCCAAGAGACCCAGTACTTC CASRLTGGQETQYF
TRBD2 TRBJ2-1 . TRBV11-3 TGTGCCAGCAGCGCTCAGATCGGCGGGACTAGCGGGAGTTACAATGAGCAGTTCTTC CASSAQIGGTSGSYNEQFF
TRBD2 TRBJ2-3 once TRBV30 TGTGCCTGGAGGCGGACTAGCGGGAGCACAGATACGCAGTATTTT CAWRRTSGSTDTQYF
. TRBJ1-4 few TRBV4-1 TGCGCCAGCAGCCAAGATTTTCGGCCTTGGGGGGCGAATGAAAAACTGTTTTTT CASSQDFRPWGANEKLFF
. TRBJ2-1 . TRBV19 TGTGCCAGTAGTATTGGGGGCGGGAACTACAATGAGCAGTTCTTC CASSIGGGNYNEQFF